The clone carrying this T cell receptor beta chain was picked up a small number of times. Sequencing of TCR beta was carried out in blood CD8+ and CD4+ T cells. Germline CDR1 is MNHNS and CDR2 is SASEGT. The CDR3 loop spans 15 amino acids. Trimming cost V 6 bases and J 4 bases; bases outside gene matches: 6. These data are taken from a study of CD8 T cells in Susac syndrome. Random hexamers were used to reverse transcribe the RNA input (about 0.5 to 1 ug). Across 54 Vbeta and 13 Jbeta, TCR beta CDR3 was amplified with immunoSEQ multiplex PCR. A single record per CDR3 protein comes from TCRdb applying MiXCR to the immunoSEQ multiplex PCR reads. The repertoire consists of about 160,000 distinct CDR3 sequences, with 92% occurring once and the leading ten covering roughly 0.08%.

The sample comprised CD4+ T cells from PBMCs. The V and J genes are TRBV6-1 and TRBJ2-1; 10 nucleotides line up with TRBD2. This receptor was taken from a human donor in good health. The CDR3 here is CASSEREGPYNEQFF. CDR3 in DNA: TGTGCCAGCAGCGAGCGGGAGGGGCCTTACAATGAGCAGTTCTTC.